These 18 T cell receptor beta chains share one sample of origin, sequenced in a study of shared clonotypes between healthy human individuals. CD8 cells classed as naive were CD45RO-negative and positively selected for CCR7, excluding terminally differentiated effector memory CD45RA+ cells. Profiling relied on immunoSEQ multiplex PCR, and the TCRdb table lists in-frame clones only, not all of them. The data contain about 1,800,000 clones, about 95% of them singletons. Material for sequencing was naive CD8+ T cells sorted from blood. These TCRs come from a man aged 18 to 29 in good health.

The chain is built from TRBV2 and TRBJ2-7; tentatively, D is TRBD1 (5 bases). V was shortened by 9 bases and J by 5 bases, with 17 bases between the two germline ends. Germline values: CDR1 SNHLY, CDR2 FYNNEI. The CDR3 has 13 residues. The CDR3 is CASGDRGADEQYF. CDR3 sequence (DNA): TGTGCCAGTGGGGATCGTGGGGCCGACGAGCAGTACTTC. Based on the CDR3 plus reference TRBV2 and TRBJ2-7, the full variable domain is EPEVTQTPSHQVTQMGQEVILRCVPISNHLYFYWYRQILGQKVEFLVSFYNNEISEKSEIFDDQFSVERPDGSNFTLKIRSTKLEDSAMYFCASGDRGADEQYFGPGTRLTVT.

This chain links TRBV5-1 with TRBJ2-7; TRBD1 is a possible D gene (6 bases). Germline V gives CDR1 SGHRS, CDR2 YFSETQ. Trimming took off 7 bases at V and 0 bases at J, with 8 bases between the two ends. The CDR3 has 12 amino acids. The CDR3 coding sequence is TGCGCCAGCGGACAGAGCTCCTACGAGCAGTACTTC. Translation: CASGQSSYEQYF.

This clone turned up a few times. The rearrangement uses TRBV7-9 and TRBJ1-1; D might be TRBD1 (5 bases). The CDR3 totals 17 residues. The ends were cut back, 2 bases at V and 1 base at J, with 17 bases in the middle. Germline assignment: CDR1 SEHNR and CDR2 FQNEAQ (reference sequence). This CDR3 reads CASSLTNVGDGNTEAFF. The CDR3 DNA follows: TGTGCCAGCAGCTTAACGAATGTAGGGGACGGGAACACTGAAGCTTTCTTT.

This sequence joins TRBV6-1 and TRBJ2-5, with 9 bases matching TRBD2. V dropped 2 bases and J dropped 2; count of bases not matched to a gene: 12. Germline CDR1 is MNHNS and CDR2 is SASEGT. This CDR3 spans 18 amino acids. In nucleotides, the CDR3 is TGTGCCAGCAGTGAACCTGTCGCTAGCGGGGTAACACAAGAGACCCAGTACTTC. This translates into CASSEPVASGVTQETQYF.

The genes are TRBV6-5 and TRBJ2-7; maybe TRBD1 (6 bases). Trimming removed 2 bases at V and 2 bases at J, with 10 bases between. This CDR3 has 14 amino acids. The germline V gene has CDR1 MNHEY and CDR2 SVGAGI. CDR3 nucleotide sequence: TGTGCCAGCAGTTACCTCAGGGGTCCCTACGAGCAGTACTTC. Its translation is CASSYLRGPYEQYF.

Note on this clone: Additional DNA sequences in this sample encode the identical CDR3. V and J are TRBV27 and TRBJ1-6; 8 nucleotides line up with TRBD1. Trimming cost V 3 bases and J 10 bases; bases outside gene matches: 5. This CDR3 region has 14 residues. Germline V gives CDR1 MNHEY, CDR2 SMNVEV (reference sequence). Here the CDR3 reads CASSFTGGGSPLHF. For the CDR3, the DNA is TGTGCCAGCAGTTTCACAGGGGGAGGGTCACCCCTCCACTTT.

This rearrangement joins TRBV10-3 to TRBJ2-3, with D possibly matching TRBD1 (5 bases). Germline V gene sequence: CDR1 ENHRY, CDR2 SYGVKD. With 5 bases removed from V and 6 bases from J, the gap between germline ends came to 15 bases. The CDR3 has 14 amino acids. CDR3 protein: CAISQDTLGDTQYF. CDR3 in DNA: TGTGCCATCAGTCAGGACACACTGGGGGATACGCAGTATTTT.

This chain connects TRBV19 to TRBJ2-5; D is unresolved. Germline-derived CDR1 and CDR2 are LNHDA and SQIVND (reference sequence). There are 15 residues in the CDR3. Between the trimmed V and J ends, which lost 1 base and 1 base, there was a span of 10 bases. The CDR3 is CASSIGGGIQETQYF. The CDR3 DNA follows: TGTGCCAGTAGTATAGGGGGTGGGATCCAAGAGACCCAGTACTTC.

J is TRBJ2-7 and V is TRBV7-8; D is unresolved. This CDR3 region has 14 residues. V lost 1 base and J 2 bases, leaving 9 bases between the germline ends. From germline, CDR1 is SGHVS and CDR2 FQNEAQ. In nucleotides, the CDR3 is TGTGCCAGCAGCTTAGAGGGCCTCGCCTACGAGCAGTACTTC. This sequence encodes CASSLEGLAYEQYF.

Points on this clone: This sample includes further DNA sequences coding for the same CDR3. The V gene is TRBV7-9, the J gene TRBJ1-2; 9 bases fit TRBD1. The CDR3 runs 13 residues. The V gene's germline CDR1 is SEHNR and CDR2 FQNEAQ (reference sequence). The V and J ends lost 3 bases and 6 bases, in that order; junction bases with no gene match: 2. This CDR3 is CASSLGQGDGYTF. The CDR3, as DNA: TGTGCCAGCAGCTTGGGACAGGGAGATGGCTACACCTTC.

The chain carries TRBV9 and TRBJ1-1; weak D call: TRBD1 (6 bases). Germline V gene data show CDR1 as SGDLS and CDR2 as YYNGEE. The CDR3 runs to 12 residues. Trimming took 4 bases from V and 8 from J, leaving 12 bases between them. CDR3 nucleotides: TGTGCCAGCAGCATACAGCAGGGGGAAGCTTTCTTT. Translated, it gives CASSIQQGEAFF.

The rearrangement uses TRBV11-2 and TRBJ2-5; D uncertain. The CDR3 has 18 amino acids. The germline V gene encodes CDR1 SGHAT and CDR2 FQNNGV. Trimming stripped 0 bases from V and 1 base from J, with 18 bases between. Here the CDR3 DNA reads TGTGCCAGCAGCTTAGATCAGGCCGAATGGAAGTCCCAAGAGACCCAGTACTTC. It is translated as CASSLDQAEWKSQETQYF.

The chain is built from TRBV11-2 and TRBJ1-5; 9 bases match TRBD1. Germline CDR1 and CDR2: SGHAT and FQNNGV. V was clipped by 5 bases and J by 3 bases; unmatched bases: 5. CDR3 size: 15 residues. CDR3 sequence (DNA): TGTGCCAGCAGCCCCCGGACAGGGGCCAATCAGCCCCAGCATTTT. Amino acids: CASSPRTGANQPQHF. Complete variable domain (other parts from reference TRBV11-2 and TRBJ1-5): EAGVAQSPRYKIIEKRQSVAFWCNPISGHATLYWYQQILGQGPKLLIQFQNNGVVDDSQLPKDRFSAERLKGVDSTLKIQPAKLEDSAVYLCASSPRTGANQPQHFGDGTRLSIL.

The J gene is TRBJ1-2, the V gene TRBV6-5, with D tentatively TRBD1 (5 bases). Germline V gene data show CDR1 as MNHEY and CDR2 as SVGAGI. V was shortened by 2 bases and J by 4 bases, with 5 bases between the two germline ends. The CDR3 contains 12 residues. The CDR3 sequence: CASSYGAYGYTF. CDR3 DNA sequence: TGTGCCAGCAGTTACGGGGCCTATGGCTACACCTTC.

About this clone itself: Other DNA sequences in the sample encode the same CDR3. This chain joins TRBV29-1 and TRBJ2-2; 8 bases are shared with TRBD2. Germline V lookup: CDR1 SQVTM, CDR2 ANQGSEA. The V and J ends lost 2 bases and 4 bases, in that order; junction bases with no gene match: 3. The CDR3 runs 14 residues. CDR3 sequence (DNA): TGCAGCGTTGAACTGGCGGGAGGCACCGGGGAGCTGTTTTTT. It specifies CSVELAGGTGELFF.

The V call is TRBV7-9, the J call TRBJ1-1, with a tentative D call TRBD1 (5 bases). The CDR3 is 14 residues long. The germline V gene encodes CDR1 SEHNR and CDR2 FQNEAQ (reference sequence). Between the trimmed V and J ends, which lost 1 base and 5 bases, there was a span of 11 bases. The CDR3 nucleotides are TGTGCCAGCAGCTTAGTAATAGGGGTGACTGAAGCTTTCTTT. This gives the protein CASSLVIGVTEAFF.

With regard to this clone: Other nucleotide sequences in the sample specify the same CDR3. The chain recombines TRBV13 with TRBJ2-3; D gene uncertain. The germline CDR1 and CDR2 sequences are PRHDT and FYEKMQ (reference sequence). The CDR3 spans 12 residues. V shed 5 bases and J shed 3 bases, with 6 bases lying between them. CDR3 bases: TGTGCCAGCAGCCAAGGGACAGATACGCAGTATTTT. Protein sequence: CASSQGTDTQYF.

This chain uses TRBV4-3 with TRBJ1-2; 9 positions agree with TRBD1. V gave up 0 bases and J gave up 4 bases; unmatched junction bases: 6. The CDR3 has 16 residues. Germline V gene data show CDR1 as LGHNA and CDR2 as YSLEER. The CDR3 sequence: CASSQELGDRAYGYTF. Written as DNA, the CDR3 is TGCGCCAGCAGCCAAGAATTAGGGGACAGGGCCTATGGCTACACCTTC.